Following are 10 T cell receptor beta chains from one sample sequenced in a study of blood T cell repertoires in COVID-19. Some clones are missing from TCRdb's copy, which holds only in-frame ones; the method was immunoSEQ multiplex PCR. The sample has approximately 460,000 clones; about 91% are singletons. The sample comprised peripheral blood. Source of these receptors: a man between 18 and 29 years old with COVID-19, enrolled during active disease.

The chain employs TRBV10-2 and TRBJ1-4; TRBD1 might be the D (6 bases). The ends were cut back, 10 bases at V and 8 bases at J, with 17 bases in the middle. CDR3 length: 13 residues. Germline CDR1 and CDR2: WSHSY and SAAADI. The CDR3 coding sequence is TGCGCCACCACGGGGGGCGGTGGGGAAAAACTGTTTTTT. Protein product: CATTGGGGEKLFF.

This clone came up once. The chain links TRBV2 to TRBJ1-2, with D hard to call. The V end was cut by 6 bases, the J end by 3 bases, with 17 bases between. This CDR3 is built from 15 residues. From germline, CDR1 is SNHLY and CDR2 FYNNEI. The CDR3 sequence is CASSGIAGEYYGYTF. The CDR3 DNA is TGTGCCAGCAGCGGGATTGCTGGGGAATACTATGGCTACACCTTC.

V is TRBV6-6 and J is TRBJ2-1, with 10 nucleotides matching TRBD1. This CDR3 has 15 residues. The V segment lost 6 bases and the J segment 7 bases; nucleotides outside the gene matches: 9. The germline gives CDR1 MNHNY, CDR2 SVGAGI (reference sequence). The CDR3 nucleotides read TGTGCCAGCAGGGACCCGGGACAGGGGCGGAATGAGCAGTTCTTC. It codes for CASRDPGQGRNEQFF.

The chain recombines TRBV24-1 with TRBJ1-2; a possible D gene is TRBD1 (6 bases). CDR1 and CDR2 from the germline V gene are KGHDR and SFDVKD. Trimming took off 2 bases at V and 5 bases at J, with 14 bases between the two ends. The CDR3 spans 15 residues. CDR3 DNA: TGTGCCACCAGTGATTCTTCAGGGGAAGTGTATGGCTACACCTTC. Its protein is CATSDSSGEVYGYTF.

V gene TRBV6-5 combines with J gene TRBJ2-3; D is uncertain. Germline CDR1 reads MNHEY; CDR2 reads SVGAGI. Trimming cost V 0 bases and J 8 bases, with 9 bases left between them. The CDR3 loop spans 13 amino acids. CDR3 sequence (DNA): TGTGCCAGCAGTTACTCGAATTCCGGTACGCAGTATTTT. Translation gives CASSYSNSGTQYF.

The chain joins TRBV5-4 to TRBJ1-1; D remains unclear. This CDR3 is 15 amino acids long. The V gene lost 5 bases and the J gene lost 3 bases, with 17 bases spanning the gap. Germline V gives CDR1 SGHNT, CDR2 YYREEE (reference sequence). CDR3 sequence: CASRRASGSDTEAFF. The DNA for the CDR3 is TGTGCCAGCAGAAGGGCCTCCGGTAGCGACACTGAAGCTTTCTTT.

This clone was counted a few times. The rearrangement uses TRBV11-3 and TRBJ2-7; TRBD2 matches at 11 bases. With V trimmed by 5 bases and J by 0 bases, 6 bases remained unmatched. The CDR3 runs to 16 residues. CDR1 and CDR2 (germline): SGHNT, YENEEA. The DNA for the CDR3 is TGTGCCAGCAGCCGACTAGCGGGATGGAGCTCCTACGAGCAGTACTTC. The encoded protein is CASSRLAGWSSYEQYF.

The chain couples TRBV5-1 to TRBJ1-3, with D perhaps TRBD1 (5 bases). V shed 5 bases and J shed 4 bases, with 13 bases lying between them. The CDR3 contains 14 residues. Germline CDR1 SGHRS, CDR2 YFSETQ. This chain's CDR3 is CASRRTITGNTIYF. In nucleotides, the CDR3 is TGCGCCAGCAGGAGGACAATCACGGGAAACACCATATATTTT.

This rearrangement joins TRBV19 to TRBJ1-1, with a tentative D call TRBD1 (5 bases). The CDR3 sequence is 13 residues long. Germline CDR1 is LNHDA and CDR2 is SQIVND (reference sequence). V was pared by 5 bases and J by 3 bases, with 10 bases between. The CDR3 region is CASSRGQHTEAFF. In DNA form, the CDR3 reads TGTGCCAGTAGTCGCGGACAACACACTGAAGCTTTCTTT.

The genes are TRBV6-5 and TRBJ2-1; 8 bases map to TRBD2. V shed 6 bases, J shed 12 bases, and the junction held 7 bases outside the gene matches. The CDR3 covers 12 residues. Per germline, CDR1 MNHEY and CDR2 SVGAGI. This chain's CDR3 is CASSRTSGRQFF. CDR3 sequence (DNA): TGTGCCAGCAGCAGAACTAGCGGAAGGCAGTTCTTC.